The next 20 T cell receptor beta chains were all read from a single sample in a study of chemoradiotherapy in HPV16-positive cancers. The method was immunoSEQ multiplex PCR; TCRdb's version includes in-frame clones alone and lacks a portion of them. This sample has approximately 58,000 clones; roughly 90% occur once, and the top ten carry around 3.3%. The input for sequencing was blood, taken from a patient who underwent chemoradiotherapy. These receptors were obtained from a human donor with HPV-associated anogenital cancer.

This clone was counted once. This chain links TRBV18 with TRBJ2-1, with TRBD2 matching over 11 bases. The CDR3 runs to 15 residues. Trimming cost V 2 bases and J 7 bases; bases outside gene matches: 4. The germline V gene has CDR1 KGHSH and CDR2 LQKENI. CDR3 sequence: CASSPVAGGLNEQFF. The CDR3, as DNA: TGTGCCAGCTCACCAGTAGCGGGAGGGCTAAATGAGCAGTTCTTC.

This chain uses TRBV5-4 with TRBJ2-3; TRBD2 aligns across 8 bases. The CDR3 sequence is 16 residues long. With V trimmed by 4 bases and J by 6 bases, 13 bases remained unmatched. The germline V gene encodes CDR1 SGHNT and CDR2 YYREEE (reference sequence). The CDR3 nucleotides are TGTGCCAGCAGCCTTCGTTGGGGCGGGGGGACGGATACGCAGTATTTT. Protein: CASSLRWGGGTDTQYF.

This clone has only one observation. This rearrangement joins TRBV10-3 to TRBJ2-2; the D gene could be TRBD1 or TRBD2 (6 bases each). V was pared by 1 base and J by 5 bases, with 8 bases between. CDR1 is ENHRY, CDR2 SYGVKD, per germline. The CDR3 totals 14 residues. As DNA, the CDR3 is TGTGCCATCAGTGAGTGGGGGGCGACCGGGGAGCTGTTTTTT. It encodes CAISEWGATGELFF.

The CDR3 nucleotides are TGTGCCAGCAGTTACGGGGGGCACACTGAAGCTTTCTTT. This encodes CASSYGGHTEAFF. The J gene is TRBJ1-1, the V gene TRBV6-5, with D possibly matching TRBD1 (6 bases). Deletions cut 2 bases from V and 3 bases from J, with 7 bases between. Germline lookup yields CDR1 MNHEY and CDR2 SVGAGI. The CDR3 has 13 residues.

This chain joins TRBV27 and TRBJ2-1; TRBD1 matches 8 bases. CDR3 length equals 14 residues. Losses at the gene ends were 5 bases for V and 6 bases for J; bases not matched to a gene: 6. Germline CDR1 reads MNHEY; CDR2 reads SMNVEV (reference sequence). Written as DNA, the CDR3 is TGTGCCAGCAGTCCACGACAGGGGAGCAATGAGCAGTTCTTC. It encodes CASSPRQGSNEQFF.

The rearrangement links TRBV7-3 to TRBJ2-1; TRBD1 aligns across 8 bases. The CDR3 loop spans 16 amino acids. Germline trimming cut 0 bases from V and 5 bases from J; bases unmatched to any gene: 6. CDR1 and CDR2 (germline): SGHTA, FQGTGA. Here the CDR3 reads CASSLTLQGAHNEQFF. The CDR3 DNA reads TGTGCCAGCAGCTTAACGCTCCAGGGGGCCCACAATGAGCAGTTCTTC.

The gene calls are TRBV30 and TRBJ1-1; 7 bases are a match to TRBD1. This CDR3 has 18 residues. Germline V gene sequence: CDR1 GTSNPN, CDR2 SVGIG (reference sequence). V lost 4 bases, J lost 5 bases, and 22 bases stayed unmatched. This CDR3 reads CAWMDRQNGQGRRTEAFF. In nucleotides, the CDR3 is TGTGCCTGGATGGACAGGCAAAACGGGCAGGGCAGAAGGACTGAAGCTTTCTTT.

The chain recombines TRBV19 with TRBJ2-4, with D unresolved. Germline V CDR1 and CDR2: LNHDA, SQIVND (reference sequence). The V gene lost 1 base and the J gene lost 0 bases, with 4 bases spanning the gap. CDR3 length: 14 residues. The CDR3 DNA reads as TGTGCCAGTAGTATAGCGGTAGCCAAAAACATTCAGTACTTC. Amino acid sequence: CASSIAVAKNIQYF.

V usage is TRBV7-6 and J usage is TRBJ2-7; possibly TRBD1 for D (6 bases). This CDR3 region has 15 residues. Germline V gives CDR1 SGHVS, CDR2 FNYEAQ. V was cut by 2 bases and J by 5 bases, with 16 bases left in between. CDR3 nucleotides: TGTGCCAGCAGCTTAATGGCCAGGGGAATCGACGAGCAGTACTTC. It codes for CASSLMARGIDEQYF.

The chain carries TRBV11-2 and TRBJ1-5, with 11 nucleotides matching TRBD1. The CDR3 is made up of 15 amino acids. Germline V lookup: CDR1 SGHAT, CDR2 FQNNGV. With 5 bases clipped from V and 5 bases from J, the junction kept 5 bases outside the gene matches. The CDR3 DNA follows: TGTGCCAGCAGCCCCGGACAGGGGGCACATCAGCCCCAGCATTTT. Amino acid sequence: CASSPGQGAHQPQHF.

The V gene is TRBV7-2, the J gene TRBJ1-4; TRBD1 matches 7 bases. Germline CDR1 and CDR2: SGHTA and FQGNSA. Trimming took 7 bases from V and 5 from J; bases not matched to a gene: 4. There are 13 residues in the CDR3. The CDR3 DNA reads TGTGCCAGCAAGGACAGGACAAATGAAAAACTGTTTTTT. Its translation: CASKDRTNEKLFF.

The chain couples TRBV18 to TRBJ1-5; 7 positions agree with TRBD1. Germline V gene data show CDR1 as KGHSH and CDR2 as LQKENI. CDR3 length equals 18 residues. With 1 base clipped from V and 0 bases from J, the junction kept 9 bases outside the gene matches. The CDR3 is CASSPRATGPDSNQPQHF. The DNA for the CDR3 is TGTGCCAGCTCACCACGTGCGACAGGGCCTGATAGCAATCAGCCCCAGCATTTT.

The V and J genes are TRBV7-2 and TRBJ2-5; unclear D gene. This CDR3 is 11 amino acids long. The V and J ends lost 5 bases and 2 bases respectively, with 3 bases between them. Per germline, CDR1 SGHTA and CDR2 FQGNSA. The CDR3 here is CASSPQETQYF. In DNA, the CDR3 is TGTGCCAGCAGCCCTCAAGAGACCCAGTACTTC.

V and J are TRBV18 and TRBJ1-2, with 7 bases aligning to TRBD1. The CDR3 runs to 14 residues. Unmatched junction bases numbered 3, after V lost 4 bases and J lost 1 base. The germline CDR1 and CDR2 sequences are KGHSH and LQKENI. In DNA, the CDR3 is TGTGCCAGCTCACTGGGGGACAGTAACTATGGCTACACCTTC. This sequence encodes CASSLGDSNYGYTF.

The V gene is TRBV13, the J gene TRBJ1-3, with D unresolved. This CDR3 has 14 residues. Trimming removed 0 bases at V and 0 bases at J, with 3 bases between. From germline, CDR1 is PRHDT and CDR2 FYEKMQ (reference sequence). CDR3 nucleotide sequence: TGTGCCAGCAGCTTAGGTGTCTCTGGAAACACCATATATTTT. This sequence encodes CASSLGVSGNTIYF.

The chain links TRBV9 to TRBJ1-2; D is unclear. V shed 4 bases and J shed 4 bases, with 11 bases lying between them. Germline CDR1 SGDLS, CDR2 YYNGEE. CDR3 length equals 13 residues. CDR3 DNA: TGTGCCAGCAGCCCGCTCGGAGGCTATGGCTACACCTTC. Its translation is CASSPLGGYGYTF.

This clone came up once. The rearrangement joins TRBV5-5 to TRBJ2-1; D tentatively fits TRBD1 or TRBD2 (5 bases each). The CDR3 runs 14 residues. Germline V CDR1 and CDR2: SGHKS, YYEKEE (reference sequence). V lost 0 bases and J 6 bases, leaving 10 bases between the germline ends. The CDR3 region is CASSLDGAINEQFF. In DNA, the CDR3 is TGTGCCAGCAGCTTGGACGGGGCTATCAATGAGCAGTTCTTC.

V is TRBV7-9 and J is TRBJ2-7; the D call may be TRBD1 or TRBD2 (6 bases each). CDR1 SEHNR and CDR2 FQNEAQ come from the germline V gene (reference sequence). This CDR3 has 17 amino acids. V lost 4 bases and J 0 bases, leaving 19 bases between the germline ends. CDR3 residues: CASSWVRGGLDSYEQYF. The CDR3, as DNA: TGTGCCAGCAGCTGGGTAAGAGGGGGGCTGGACTCCTACGAGCAGTACTTC.

This clone was detected once. The chain employs TRBV6-5 and TRBJ1-1; possibly TRBD1 for D (5 bases). The V and J ends lost 2 bases and 4 bases respectively, with 14 bases between them. In germline, CDR1 is MNHEY, CDR2 SVGAGI. CDR3 length: 15 residues. CDR3 in DNA: TGTGCCAGCAGTTACCTTGGCCCTGGGGGCACTGAAGCTTTCTTT. As protein: CASSYLGPGGTEAFF.

This clone was counted once. The chain recombines TRBV5-5 with TRBJ2-7; TRBD2 matches 9 bases. This CDR3 spans 14 amino acids. V lost 4 bases, J lost 1 base, and 3 bases stayed unmatched. Germline CDR1 is SGHKS and CDR2 is YYEKEE (reference sequence). This CDR3 reads CASSTGLASYEQYF. In nucleotides, the CDR3 is TGTGCCAGCAGCACTGGACTAGCGTCCTACGAGCAGTACTTC.